This paragraph reports one T cell receptor (beta chain). Living in roughly 25 US areas, the participants were between about 18 and 95 years of age. Participants reported their clinical history, and cohort assignment relied on those reports. The recovered donors of Cohort 3 showed two negative PCRs, clearance, or symptom resolution. This specimen comes from a study of blood T cell repertoires in COVID-19. In the study overall: Specimens from acute and convalescent COVID-19 originated in the United States, Italy and Spain.

TCRdb's copy holds only in-frame clones and misses some; the assay was immunoSEQ multiplex PCR. The sample comprises about 380,000 clones, roughly 87% of which are singletons, and roughly 3% rests with the top ten. Germline CDR1 reads MNHEY; CDR2 reads SMNVEV (reference sequence). The length of the CDR3 is 15 residues. V was pared by 2 bases and J by 3 bases, with 14 bases between. The source of this sequence is a woman in her 30s who had recovered from COVID-19. The sequencing input was PBMCs or T cells enriched from blood (not recorded which). The V and J genes are TRBV27 and TRBJ2-7; D gene uncertain. The chain's CDR3 is CASSLKGQQSYEQYF. The CDR3 coding sequence is TGTGCCAGCAGTTTAAAAGGCCAACAGAGCTACGAGCAGTACTTC.